These 16 T cell receptor beta chains were all obtained from the same sample, sequenced in a study of vaccination and CD4 T cells after COVID-19 (dated 2022 in TCRdb). Their target antigens are unknown. Receptors were amplified or captured by PCR. TCRdb lists the instrument as Illumina iSeq 100. DNA from cultured CD4+ T cells underwent TCR sequencing with the Oncomine TCR Beta short-read assay at the Johns Hopkins FTIC core. Starting from the raw public reads, TCRdb applied fastp trimming at Q25, assembled clones with MiXCR and retained in-frame beta chains. Each CDR3 protein appears once, grouped with its most common genes and DNA. The table for this sample lists over 20,000 distinct CDR3 sequences; 30% to 45% of them were counted only once. Together, the top ten hold less than 3% of the sample. According to the study, the label for this sample's time point signals: late sampling 161 to 241 days after vaccination in a few convalescent patients. Explained via the paper, the treatment or condition label denotes: approximately 9-day PBMC culture with coronavirus spike peptide pools or control peptides (ViraFEST assay).

Source: CD4+ T cells from blood, cultured in vitro, taken about 7 months after SARS-CoV-2 vaccination. The receptor set was obtained from a human donor who had recovered from COVID-19.

This chain links TRBV20-1 with TRBJ2-3; weak D call: TRBD2 (6 bases). Germline CDR1 reads DFQATT; CDR2 reads SNEGSKA (reference sequence). The V end lost 5 bases, the J end lost 4 bases, and 19 bases lay between the germline ends. The CDR3 has 15 residues. Written as DNA, the CDR3 is TGCAGTGCTCCGAGATGGGGGGAGGTGGCAGATACGCAGTATTTT. Its protein is CSAPRWGEVADTQYF.

The chain combines TRBV20-1 with TRBJ2-7; 9 bases match TRBD1. Germline CDR1 is DFQATT and CDR2 is SNEGSKA (reference sequence). V shed 3 bases and J 3 bases; nucleotides not matched to a gene: 6. This CDR3 is 14 amino acids long. Here the CDR3 reads CSARPPGQGYEQYF. The DNA of the CDR3 is TGCAGTGCTAGGCCGCCGGGACAGGGCTACGAGCAGTACTTC.

A few counts support this clonotype. The CDR3 DNA is TGTGCCAGCTCACCGACCCCAGAGACCCAGTACTTC. Translation gives CASSPTPETQYF. The chain carries TRBV18 and TRBJ2-5; no reliable D call. Germline V gene lookup returns CDR1 KGHSH and CDR2 LQKENI. Deletions cut 3 bases from V and 4 bases from J, with 6 bases between. The CDR3 loop spans 12 amino acids.

The chain couples TRBV30 to TRBJ2-7; D possibly corresponds to TRBD1 (5 bases). The CDR3 extends over 13 amino acids. V was clipped by 2 bases and J by 1 base, with 9 bases between them. Germline values: CDR1 GTSNPN, CDR2 SVGIG (reference sequence). CDR3 DNA sequence: TGTGCCTGGAGTAGAGACAGTTCCTACGAGCAGTACTTC. Its translation: CAWSRDSSYEQYF.

V gene TRBV7-8 combines with J gene TRBJ2-5, with 12 bases that match TRBD2. The germline V gene encodes CDR1 SGHVS and CDR2 FQNEAQ. With V trimmed by 5 bases and J by 5 bases, 6 bases remained unmatched. The CDR3 extends over 15 amino acids. The CDR3 DNA sequence: TGTGCCAGCAGCGTGACTAGCGGGAGTTGGGAGACCCAGTACTTC. Its protein is CASSVTSGSWETQYF.

The V and J genes are TRBV5-8 and TRBJ2-2; D is ambiguous. The length of the CDR3 is 13 residues. CDR1 is SGHTS and CDR2 is YDEGEE in the germline V gene. The germline V and J ends were trimmed by 3 bases and 6 bases, with 9 bases remaining between them. Here the CDR3 DNA reads TGTGCCAGCAGCTCCGGCTCTTCCGGGGAGCTGTTTTTT. Its protein product is CASSSGSSGELFF.

The V and J genes are TRBV7-9 and TRBJ2-1, with TRBD2 matching over 10 bases. The J segment lost 3 bases and the V segment lost 5 bases, leaving 10 bases of the junction unmatched. The CDR3 runs to 17 residues. Germline lookup yields CDR1 SEHNR and CDR2 FQNEAQ (reference sequence). The CDR3 protein is CASSPATAGGFYNEQFF. The DNA of the CDR3 is TGTGCCAGCAGCCCCGCAACAGCGGGAGGGTTCTACAATGAGCAGTTCTTC.

This rearrangement joins TRBV7-2 to TRBJ2-7; the D gene is possibly TRBD2 (6 bases). Germline values: CDR1 SGHTA, CDR2 FQGNSA. The CDR3 is 14 residues long. V was pared by 5 bases and J by 6 bases, with 17 bases between. CDR3 nucleotide sequence: TGTGCCAGCAGCCCGGGACTGAGGGACCGCGAGCAGTACTTC. The encoded protein is CASSPGLRDREQYF.

The rearrangement links TRBV5-4 to TRBJ2-3; 8 bases are shared with TRBD2. The CDR3 has 16 residues. Germline CDR1 and CDR2: SGHNT and YYREEE (reference sequence). The V and J ends lost 4 bases and 2 bases, in that order; junction bases with no gene match: 9. CDR3 region: CASSPIAGGHTDTQYF. CDR3 in DNA: TGTGCCAGCAGCCCGATTGCGGGAGGACACACAGATACGCAGTATTTT.

V is TRBV28 and J is TRBJ2-3, with TRBD2 matching 8 bases. Germline V lookup: CDR1 MDHEN, CDR2 SYDVKM. The CDR3 spans 18 residues. Germline trimming cut 5 bases from V and 3 bases from J; bases unmatched to any gene: 16. CDR3 residues: CASSLYRGTRLRTDTQYF. CDR3 bases: TGTGCCAGCAGTCTCTATAGGGGGACTAGATTGAGGACAGATACGCAGTATTTT.

The CDR3 DNA follows: TGTGCCAGCAGCTTAGGCCATCTCGAGCAGTACTTC. It yields the protein CASSLGHLEQYF. The rearrangement uses TRBV11-2 and TRBJ2-7; D is undetermined. V was pared by 1 base and J by 6 bases, with 7 bases between. Germline V gene lookup returns CDR1 SGHAT and CDR2 FQNNGV. CDR3 size: 12 residues.

This clonotype was picked up a small number of times. This chain connects TRBV6-2 or TRBV6-3 to TRBJ1-5; D call uncertain. CDR1 is MNHEY and CDR2 is SVGEGT in the germline V gene. CDR3 size: 14 residues. The V and J ends lost 2 bases and 7 bases respectively, with 12 bases between them. The DNA of the CDR3 is TGTGCCAGCAGTTACGGTATGATTAGACAGCCCCAGCATTTT. Amino acid sequence: CASSYGMIRQPQHF.

The V gene is TRBV20-1, the J gene TRBJ2-1; no reliable D call. The CDR3 length is 14 residues. CDR1 and CDR2 from the germline V gene are DFQATT and SNEGSKA (reference sequence). V gave up 5 bases and J gave up 2 bases, with 13 bases separating them. CDR3 sequence: CSAAIRSTYNEQFF. CDR3 in DNA: TGCAGTGCTGCCATCCGATCCACCTACAATGAGCAGTTCTTC.

This clonotype has just a few counts. The chain couples TRBV7-2 to TRBJ2-1; TRBD2 agrees at 9 bases. J was trimmed by 4 bases and V by 8 bases; bases with no gene match: 9. The CDR3 consists of 15 residues. Per germline, CDR1 SGHTA and CDR2 FQGNSA. The CDR3 DNA sequence: TGTGCCAGCGGCTCGACGACTAGCGGTTACAATGAGCAGTTCTTC. This sequence encodes CASGSTTSGYNEQFF. Variable domain in full (rest from reference TRBV7-2 and TRBJ2-1): GAGVSQSPSNKVTEKGKDVELRCDPISGHTALYWYRQSLGQGLEFLIYFQGNSAPDKSGLPSDRFSAERTGGSVSTLTIQRTQQEDSAVYLCASGSTTSGYNEQFFGPGTRLTVL.

The rearrangement uses TRBV7-2 and TRBJ1-6, with D perhaps matching TRBD1 (5 bases). V was shortened by 6 bases and J by 8 bases, with 17 bases between the two germline ends. CDR3 length: 15 amino acids. CDR1 is SGHTA, CDR2 FQGNSA, per germline. The CDR3 loop is CASSSGAGPYSPLHF. The CDR3 DNA sequence: TGTGCCAGCAGTTCCGGGGCAGGGCCCTATTCACCCCTCCACTTT.

This clonotype showed up just a few times. This rearrangement joins TRBV20-1 to TRBJ1-2, with 9 bases matching TRBD1. This CDR3 spans 17 amino acids. V was clipped by 0 bases and J by 4 bases; unmatched bases: 12. The germline V gene encodes CDR1 DFQATT and CDR2 SNEGSKA (reference sequence). The CDR3 DNA follows: TGCAGTGCTAGAGAACCATTAACGGACAGGGGAGGCTATGGCTACACCTTC. This sequence encodes CSAREPLTDRGGYGYTF.